Following are 26 T cell receptor beta chains from one sample sequenced in a study of blood T cell repertoires in COVID-19. Here immunoSEQ multiplex PCR was the method, and the copy in TCRdb shows in-frame clones only, minus some. The table has roughly 52,000 clones, 65% to 85% seen once. Sequencing was carried out using peripheral blood. Receptor source: a human donor in a cohort sampled during active COVID-19.

This clone was detected once. The V gene is TRBV30, the J gene TRBJ1-1, with TRBD1 matching 7 bases. The CDR3 consists of 13 residues. V lost 3 bases and J lost 3; bases outside the gene matches: 4. The germline gives CDR1 GTSNPN, CDR2 SVGIG (reference sequence). The CDR3 DNA is TGTGCCTGGAGGCACACAGGGGACACTGAAGCTTTCTTT. This gives the protein CAWRHTGDTEAFF.

The chain couples TRBV5-1 to TRBJ2-5, with D possibly TRBD2 on 7 matching bases. The germline V gene encodes CDR1 SGHRS and CDR2 YFSETQ. The CDR3 length is 16 residues. Trimming cost V 1 base and J 3 bases, with 16 bases left between them. CDR3 sequence: CASSLWGRGAEETQYF. The CDR3 nucleotides read TGCGCCAGCAGCTTGTGGGGTCGGGGGGCTGAAGAGACCCAGTACTTC.

This chain joins TRBV6-5 and TRBJ1-4; no clear D. Germline V lookup: CDR1 MNHEY, CDR2 SVGAGI. The V gene lost 11 bases and the J gene lost 4 bases, with 14 bases spanning the gap. The CDR3 is 13 residues long. CDR3 sequence reads: CAASRTINEKLFF. The CDR3 DNA reads as TGTGCCGCCTCACGGACTATTAATGAAAAACTGTTTTTT.

The chain employs TRBV7-8 and TRBJ2-3; tentatively, D is TRBD2 (6 bases). The CDR3 is 14 amino acids. V was pared by 4 bases and J by 4 bases, with 12 bases between. CDR1 and CDR2 (germline): SGHVS, FQNEAQ. In DNA, the CDR3 is TGTGCCAGCAGCTCCGGGCTAGCGCCAGATACGCAGTATTTT. It translates to CASSSGLAPDTQYF.

The V gene is TRBV2, the J gene TRBJ1-4; no clear D. Deletions cut 10 bases from V and 6 bases from J, with 15 bases between. The CDR3 totals 13 residues. The V gene's germline CDR1 is SNHLY and CDR2 FYNNEI. CDR3: CATHRRADEKLFF. CDR3 nucleotide sequence: TGTGCCACCCACCGGAGGGCTGATGAAAAACTGTTTTTT.

In regard to this clone: The sample contains more than one DNA sequence encoding this CDR3. This sequence joins TRBV5-1 and TRBJ2-5; 10 nucleotides match TRBD2. CDR3 length: 15 residues. Germline V gives CDR1 SGHRS, CDR2 YFSETQ. Germline trimming cut 0 bases from V and 5 bases from J; bases unmatched to any gene: 4. The CDR3 sequence is CASSLVAGGGETQYF. The CDR3 DNA reads TGCGCCAGCAGCTTGGTAGCGGGGGGAGGTGAGACCCAGTACTTC.

CDR3 amino acids: CAITGLAETGELFF. The DNA for the CDR3 is TGTGCCATCACTGGACTAGCAGAAACCGGGGAGCTGTTTTTT. This chain joins TRBV10-3 and TRBJ2-2; 8 bases map to TRBD2. Germline V gives CDR1 ENHRY, CDR2 SYGVKD. After removal of 7 bases from V and 5 bases from J, the junction contained 6 bases not matched to a gene. The CDR3 has 14 residues.

The gene calls are TRBV18 and TRBJ1-2, with TRBD1 matching over 7 bases. Per the germline V gene, CDR1 is KGHSH and CDR2 is LQKENI. J gave up 1 base and V 3 bases, and 11 bases lay outside the gene matches. The CDR3 has 17 residues. The CDR3: CASSPVQGQRVNYGYTF. In DNA, the CDR3 is TGTGCCAGCTCACCCGTACAGGGACAGCGAGTTAACTATGGCTACACCTTC.

The CDR3 here is CASSLQGSGGRRGTQYF. The CDR3 DNA reads as TGTGCCAGCAGCTTACAGGGTAGCGGGGGCAGAAGAGGGACCCAGTACTTC. This chain links TRBV7-6 with TRBJ2-5, with 9 bases identical to TRBD2. This CDR3 contains 17 residues. V trimming: 2 bases; J trimming: 7 bases; junction bases outside the gene matches: 14. Germline V CDR1 and CDR2: SGHVS, FNYEAQ.

V gene TRBV11-2 combines with J gene TRBJ2-7, with D perhaps matching TRBD1 (6 bases). Trimming removed 3 bases from V and 4 bases from J, with 13 bases in between. The length of the CDR3 is 14 residues. Germline CDR1 SGHAT, CDR2 FQNNGV. This CDR3 is CASSFNRERYEQYF. The CDR3 region has the DNA TGTGCCAGCAGCTTCAACAGGGAAAGGTACGAGCAGTACTTC.

V and J are TRBV4-1 and TRBJ2-2, with D perhaps TRBD2 (5 bases). V was shortened by 4 bases and J by 2 bases, with 17 bases between the two germline ends. The CDR3 is made up of 17 amino acids. The germline CDR1 and CDR2 sequences are MGHRA and YSYEKL. The CDR3 region is CASSRQFGGPNTGELFF. In DNA, the CDR3 is TGCGCCAGCAGCCGGCAGTTTGGCGGGCCAAACACCGGGGAGCTGTTTTTT.

This clone appeared once. The DNA for the CDR3 is TGTGCCAGCAGCCAATCGGAAGGGGGCCTCTACGAGCAGTACTTC. As protein: CASSQSEGGLYEQYF. The chain combines TRBV3-1 (or the pseudogene TRBV3-2) with TRBJ2-7, with 7 positions matching TRBD1. CDR1 LGHDT and CDR2 YNNKEL come from the germline V gene (reference sequence). This CDR3 is built from 15 residues. The J segment lost 3 bases and the V segment lost 2 bases, leaving 7 bases of the junction unmatched.

This clone has only one observation. V is TRBV19 and J is TRBJ2-4; D is undetermined. The CDR3 spans 11 residues. Germline CDR1 reads LNHDA; CDR2 reads SQIVND (reference sequence). V shed 6 bases and J shed 5 bases, with 5 bases lying between them. CDR3 in DNA: TGTGCCAGTAGCCAGGAAAACATTCAGTACTTC. Amino acid sequence: CASSQENIQYF.

Written as DNA, the CDR3 is TGCGCCAGTAGAATGAACACTGAAGCTTTCTTT. Encoded protein: CASRMNTEAFF. The chain recombines TRBV5-1 with TRBJ1-1; D remains unclear. With 8 bases removed from V and 0 bases from J, the gap between germline ends came to 5 bases. The length of the CDR3 is 11 residues. Germline-derived CDR1 and CDR2 are SGHRS and YFSETQ.

This clone was counted a few times. V is TRBV14 and J is TRBJ1-2; D perhaps matches TRBD1 (6 bases). Germline V CDR1 and CDR2: SGHDN, FVKESK. This CDR3 is built from 15 residues. The V gene lost 1 base and the J gene lost 2 bases, with 11 bases spanning the gap. CDR3 protein: CASSQGPTGNYGYTF. For the CDR3, the DNA is TGTGCCAGCAGCCAAGGTCCCACAGGGAACTATGGCTACACCTTC.

This clone was seen ten or more times. This chain links TRBV7-2 with TRBJ1-5; D perhaps matches TRBD1 (5 bases). The CDR3 has 15 amino acids. Germline-derived CDR1 and CDR2 are SGHTA and FQGNSA. V lost 1 base, J lost 0 bases, and 7 bases lay in between. Here the CDR3 reads CASSLVGDSNQPQHF. In DNA form, the CDR3 reads TGTGCCAGCAGCTTAGTAGGGGATAGCAATCAGCCCCAGCATTTT.

Only a few counts were recorded for this clone. V gene TRBV6-5 combines with J gene TRBJ2-2; TRBD1 is a possible D gene (6 bases). Between the trimmed V and J ends, which lost 6 bases and 0 bases, there was a span of 11 bases. Germline loops: CDR1 MNHEY, CDR2 SVGAGI. The CDR3 runs to 15 residues. CDR3: CASSTSGANTGELFF. CDR3 in DNA: TGTGCCAGCAGCACGTCAGGGGCGAACACCGGGGAGCTGTTTTTT.

In its sample, this clone was seen a few times. This sequence joins TRBV19 and TRBJ1-1; 7 positions agree with TRBD1. From germline, CDR1 is LNHDA and CDR2 SQIVND (reference sequence). The V and J ends lost 8 bases and 0 bases, in that order; junction bases with no gene match: 3. The CDR3 extends over 13 amino acids. This chain's CDR3 is CASGDSLNTEAFF. In DNA form, the CDR3 reads TGTGCCAGTGGGGACAGTTTGAACACTGAAGCTTTCTTT.

The chain employs TRBV2 and TRBJ2-3; TRBD2 agrees at 13 bases. The CDR3 loop spans 15 amino acids. Germline CDR1 reads SNHLY; CDR2 reads FYNNEI. V gave up 6 bases and J gave up 6 bases; unmatched junction bases: 6. The CDR3 DNA reads as TGTGCCAGCAGACCTCTGACTAGCGGGGGGGATACGCAGTATTTT. Translation: CASRPLTSGGDTQYF.

This clone was counted between two and nine times. The chain has TRBV11-2 and TRBJ2-1, with TRBD2 identical over 9 bases. V dropped 0 bases and J dropped 3; count of bases not matched to a gene: 6. This CDR3 region has 17 residues. Germline V gives CDR1 SGHAT, CDR2 FQNNGV. CDR3 residues: CASSLDRGGGLYNEQFF. Written as DNA, the CDR3 is TGTGCCAGCAGCTTAGATCGCGGGGGGGGCCTCTACAATGAGCAGTTCTTC.

V is TRBV28 and J is TRBJ2-1; maybe TRBD1 (7 bases). The CDR3 has 15 residues. V shed 7 bases and J shed 5 bases, with 18 bases lying between them. Germline V gene data show CDR1 as MDHEN and CDR2 as SYDVKM. The chain's CDR3 is CASTQGGGGHNEQFF. The CDR3 nucleotides are TGTGCCAGCACCCAGGGGGGTGGTGGCCACAATGAGCAGTTCTTC.

This clone was detected only a few times. The same CDR3 is also encoded by other DNA sequences in this sample. The chain carries TRBV7-2 and TRBJ2-3; possibly TRBD2 for D (6 bases). V lost 0 bases, J lost 2 bases, and 9 bases lay in between. The CDR3 is made up of 15 amino acids. The germline CDR1 and CDR2 sequences are SGHTA and FQGNSA. The CDR3 bases are TGTGCCAGCAGCTTAGCGCGGGGTAACACAGATACGCAGTATTTT. This gives the protein CASSLARGNTDTQYF.

DNA of the CDR3: TGTGCCAGCAGCGGAAGACTAGCGGGGGCCGAAGAGACCCAGTACTTC. Translated: CASSGRLAGAEETQYF. The V call is TRBV9, the J call TRBJ2-5, with 12 nucleotides matching TRBD2. CDR3 length equals 16 residues. Germline trimming cut 3 bases from V and 3 bases from J; bases unmatched to any gene: 6. CDR1 is SGDLS and CDR2 is YYNGEE in the germline V gene.

The chain employs TRBV5-1 and TRBJ1-2, with 7 bases identical to TRBD1. Trimming removed 2 bases from V and 3 bases from J; junction bases left unmatched: 4. This CDR3 contains 14 residues. Germline V gives CDR1 SGHRS, CDR2 YFSETQ. CDR3 residues: CASSLGTAHYGYTF. The CDR3 bases are TGCGCCAGCAGCTTAGGGACAGCCCACTATGGCTACACCTTC.

The J gene is TRBJ2-2, the V gene TRBV19, with 8 positions matching TRBD2. This CDR3 region has 14 residues. Looked up from germline, CDR1 is LNHDA and CDR2 is SQIVND (reference sequence). V shed 11 bases and J 4 bases; nucleotides not matched to a gene: 9. The CDR3 DNA is TGTGCCTCCAACGGGGGGGCCCCCACCGGGGAGCTGTTTTTT. Its translation: CASNGGAPTGELFF.

CDR3 loop: CASSITSWDRVNEKLFF. The CDR3 DNA is TGTGCCAGTAGTATTACTTCCTGGGACAGGGTAAATGAAAAACTGTTTTTT. This chain uses TRBV19 with TRBJ1-4; 9 nucleotides line up with TRBD1. The V gene's germline CDR1 is LNHDA and CDR2 SQIVND (reference sequence). The CDR3 runs to 17 residues. The ends lost 3 bases at V and 5 bases at J; junction bases unmatched: 10.